Listed here are 11 T cell receptor beta chains from one sample, sequenced in a study of blood T cell repertoires in COVID-19 (dated by TCRdb to between 2020 and 2021). Library generation was performed with the immunoSEQ multiplex PCR assay. The immuneACCESS repertoire file appears here via TCRdb, limited to in-frame rearrangements. These files lack a portion of the clones; in checked studies, under half of the deficit traces to unresolved V genes, and the cause of the others is not known. Within this sample are roughly 82,000 clones, with approximately 82% of them counted one time only. The top ten clonotypes cover more than 15% of the sample. Sequenced material: peripheral blood. Receptors were obtained from a woman aged 55-69 years with acute or convalescent COVID-19.

As concerns this clone: At one of its ends the junction is not consistent with the germline gene, which may arise from a read error. CDR3: CASSVDYTDTQYF. CDR3 bases: TGTGCTAGCAGCGTCGACTACACAGATACGCAGTATTTT. The V and J genes are TRBV7-7 and TRBJ2-3, with D perhaps TRBD2 (5 bases). The CDR3 runs to 13 residues. Germline loops: CDR1 SSHAT, CDR2 FNYEAQ (reference sequence).

This clone was detected once. The CDR3 DNA follows: TGTGCCAGCAGCGCCGGCGAGGGAGGGGGTCGTAATGAGCAGTTCTTC. Translating it yields CASSAGEGGGRNEQFF. The chain carries TRBV7-9 and TRBJ2-1; D perhaps matches TRBD2 (7 bases). Trimming pared 5 bases from V and 7 bases from J, leaving 21 bases between. The CDR3 extends over 16 amino acids. Germline CDR1 reads SEHNR; CDR2 reads FQNEAQ (reference sequence). The variable domain in full, completed from reference TRBV7-9 and TRBJ2-1, reads DTGVSQNPRHKITKRGQNVTFRCDPISEHNRLYWYRQTLGQGPEFLTYFQNEAQLEKSRLLSDRFSAERPKGSFSTLEIQRTEQGDSAMYLCASSAGEGGGRNEQFFGPGTRLTVL.

This clone was picked up one time. CDR3 residues: CASSLGQGAVNYGYTF. CDR3 DNA: TGTGCCAGCAGCTTGGGACAGGGGGCGGTGAACTATGGCTACACCTTC. V usage is TRBV5-4 and J usage is TRBJ1-2; TRBD1 matches at 10 bases. V shed 0 bases and J 2 bases; nucleotides not matched to a gene: 4. This CDR3 has 16 amino acids. Germline CDR1 is SGHNT and CDR2 is YYREEE (reference sequence).

The rearrangement links TRBV4-2 to TRBJ1-4; 7 nucleotides agree with TRBD1. The CDR3 totals 15 residues. The V gene's germline CDR1 is LGHNA and CDR2 YNFKEQ. After removal of 2 bases from V and 5 bases from J, the junction contained 5 bases not matched to a gene. This CDR3 is CASSQPGTENEKLFF. The CDR3 nucleotides read TGTGCCAGCAGCCAACCCGGGACAGAGAATGAAAAACTGTTTTTT.

The V and J genes are TRBV27 and TRBJ1-2; 10 bases agree with TRBD1. This CDR3 is built from 16 residues. V shed 2 bases and J 4 bases; nucleotides not matched to a gene: 7. Germline V gives CDR1 MNHEY, CDR2 SMNVEV (reference sequence). The CDR3 DNA reads as TGTGCCAGCAGTTTAGGGACAGGGGATCTACGCTATGGCTACACCTTC. Amino acids: CASSLGTGDLRYGYTF.

The chain employs TRBV19 and TRBJ2-1, with D possibly matching TRBD2 (6 bases). The germline V gene has CDR1 LNHDA and CDR2 SQIVND (reference sequence). CDR3 length equals 16 residues. V shed 2 bases and J shed 2 bases, with 13 bases lying between them. CDR3 sequence: CASSIRGGATYNEQFF. The CDR3, as DNA: TGTGCCAGTAGTATAAGGGGCGGGGCGACCTACAATGAGCAGTTCTTC.

The CDR3 loop is CASSQVGRITGANVLTF. CDR3 coding DNA: TGCGCCAGCAGCCAGGTTGGGAGGATAACTGGGGCCAACGTCCTGACTTTC. The chain joins TRBV4-3 to TRBJ2-6, with D perhaps matching TRBD2 (6 bases). The length of the CDR3 is 17 residues. CDR1 LGHNA and CDR2 YSLEER come from the germline V gene. V lost 3 bases and J lost 2, with 14 bases in between.

This clone was recorded once. The rearrangement uses TRBV4-2 and TRBJ2-2; TRBD2 aligns across 7 bases. Germline assignment: CDR1 LGHNA and CDR2 YNFKEQ. This CDR3 comprises 16 residues. V shed 2 bases and J 1 base; nucleotides not matched to a gene: 4. CDR3 protein: CASSQPERGNTGELFF. In DNA form, the CDR3 reads TGTGCCAGCAGCCAACCTGAGCGGGGGAACACCGGGGAGCTGTTTTTT.

V and J are TRBV7-9 and TRBJ1-5; D might be TRBD1 (6 bases). Trimming left V 5 bases short and J 0 bases short, with 11 bases between. CDR1 is SEHNR and CDR2 is FQNEAQ in the germline V gene (reference sequence). CDR3 length: 15 amino acids. As DNA, the CDR3 is TGTGCCAGCAGCCGAGGGACAAATAGCAATCAGCCCCAGCATTTT. It yields the protein CASSRGTNSNQPQHF.

The chain is built from TRBV6-5 and TRBJ2-7; 9 bases align to TRBD2. CDR1 MNHEY and CDR2 SVGAGI come from the germline V gene. The V and J ends lost 2 bases and 4 bases, in that order; junction bases with no gene match: 6. The CDR3 loop spans 15 amino acids. CDR3 in DNA: TGTGCCAGCAGTTACCTGGGCGGGGGGGGATACGAGCAGTACTTC. The encoded protein is CASSYLGGGGYEQYF.

This chain links TRBV9 with TRBJ1-1, with 8 bases identical to TRBD1. The germline gives CDR1 SGDLS, CDR2 YYNGEE. The CDR3 is 15 residues long. The V gene end was trimmed by 3 bases and the J gene end by 0 bases; junction bases not matched to a gene: 4. This CDR3 reads CASSARQGMNTEAFF. The CDR3 coding sequence is TGTGCCAGCAGCGCGAGACAGGGGATGAACACTGAAGCTTTCTTT.